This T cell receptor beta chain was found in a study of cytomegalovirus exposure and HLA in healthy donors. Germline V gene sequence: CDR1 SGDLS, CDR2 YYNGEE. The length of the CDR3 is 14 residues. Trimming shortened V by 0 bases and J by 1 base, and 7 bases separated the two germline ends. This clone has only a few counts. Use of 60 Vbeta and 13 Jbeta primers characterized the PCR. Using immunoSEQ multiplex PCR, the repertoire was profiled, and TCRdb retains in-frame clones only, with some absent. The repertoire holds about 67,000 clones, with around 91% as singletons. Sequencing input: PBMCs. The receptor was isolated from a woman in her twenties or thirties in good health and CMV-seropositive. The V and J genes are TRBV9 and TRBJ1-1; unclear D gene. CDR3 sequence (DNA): TGTGCCAGCAGCGTAGGACTGCAGAACACTGAAGCTTTCTTT. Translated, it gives CASSVGLQNTEAFF.